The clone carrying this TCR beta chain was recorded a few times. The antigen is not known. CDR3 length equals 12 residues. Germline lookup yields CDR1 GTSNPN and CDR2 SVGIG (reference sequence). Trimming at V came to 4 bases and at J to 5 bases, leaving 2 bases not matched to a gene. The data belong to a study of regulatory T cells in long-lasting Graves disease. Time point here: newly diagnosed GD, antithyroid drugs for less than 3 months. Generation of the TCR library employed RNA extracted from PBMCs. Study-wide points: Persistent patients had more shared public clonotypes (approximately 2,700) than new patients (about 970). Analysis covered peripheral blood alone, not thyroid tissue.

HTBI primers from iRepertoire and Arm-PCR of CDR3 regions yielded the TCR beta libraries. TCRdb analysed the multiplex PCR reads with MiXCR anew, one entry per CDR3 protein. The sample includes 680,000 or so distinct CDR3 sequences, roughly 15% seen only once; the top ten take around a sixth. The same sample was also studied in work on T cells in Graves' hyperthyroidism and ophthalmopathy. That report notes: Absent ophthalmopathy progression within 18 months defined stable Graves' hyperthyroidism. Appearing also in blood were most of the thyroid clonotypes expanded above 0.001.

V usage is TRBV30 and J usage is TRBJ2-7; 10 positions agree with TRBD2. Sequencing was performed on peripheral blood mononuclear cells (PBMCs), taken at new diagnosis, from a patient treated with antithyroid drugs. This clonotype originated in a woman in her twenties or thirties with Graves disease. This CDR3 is CAWTSGSNEQYF. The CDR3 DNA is TGTGCCTGGACTAGCGGGAGCAACGAGCAGTACTTC.